The present TCR beta chain was sequenced within a study of CD8 T cells in ankylosing spondylitis. Study-wide results and limits: Ankylosing spondylitis blood seemed to carry a telltale TCR beta motif made of fewer than ten highly homologous variants. The study looked at matched synovial fluid samples from ankylosing spondylitis patients. Disease-linked clones were reported to be significantly enriched there.

TCRdb passed the 5' RACE reads through MiXCR, listing each CDR3 protein once. The sample shows 670,000 or so distinct CDR3 sequences, around 17% of them seen only once. CDR1 is KGHSH, CDR2 LQKENI, per germline. The V and J ends lost 3 bases and 1 base respectively, with 13 bases between them. CDR3 length: 15 residues. Concerning this clonotype: What it binds is not known.

This chain connects TRBV18 to TRBJ2-7, with D maybe TRBD1 (6 bases). Sequencing was carried out using blood, either unsorted or a sorted T cell fraction (not recorded which). The TCR was taken from a male donor with ankylosing spondylitis. As DNA, the CDR3 is TGTGCCAGCTCACCCGGGACAATGTTATCCTACGAGCAGTACTTC. This sequence encodes CASSPGTMLSYEQYF.